Below are 10 T cell receptor beta chains sequenced from a single sample in a study of cytomegalovirus exposure and HLA in healthy donors. PCR primers comprised 60 Vbeta and 13 Jbeta primers. Some clones are missing from TCRdb's copy, which holds only in-frame ones; the method was immunoSEQ multiplex PCR. The table lists over 100,000 clones, around three quarters of them singletons, with 3.3% in the top ten. Sequencing was done on a sample of PBMCs. The receptors here all came from a woman in her twenties or thirties in good health and CMV-seropositive.

This clone occurred a few times. CDR3 DNA sequence: TGTGCCAGCAGCCCGGGGGGTGCAGAGACCCAGTACTTC. Its protein is CASSPGGAETQYF. This chain uses TRBV28 with TRBJ2-5; 7 nucleotides agree with TRBD2. V was clipped by 6 bases and J by 4 bases; unmatched bases: 5. There are 13 residues in the CDR3. The V gene's germline CDR1 is MDHEN and CDR2 SYDVKM.

The chain employs TRBV4-3 and TRBJ2-7; TRBD1 aligns across 7 bases. CDR1 and CDR2 from the germline V gene are LGHNA and YSLEER. Losses at the gene ends were 2 bases for V and 3 bases for J; bases not matched to a gene: 7. The CDR3 is 15 amino acids. CDR3 residues: CASSQNRDSYYEQYF. CDR3 DNA sequence: TGCGCCAGCAGCCAAAACCGGGACAGCTACTACGAGCAGTACTTC.

This chain uses TRBV28 with TRBJ1-3; D is possibly TRBD1 (6 bases). The V and J ends lost 4 bases and 12 bases respectively, with 22 bases between them. The V gene's germline CDR1 is MDHEN and CDR2 SYDVKM. The CDR3 is 15 residues long. The CDR3 DNA follows: TGTGCCAGCAGTTCGAGAAAAACCACAGGGTACAACATATATTTT. As protein: CASSSRKTTGYNIYF.

This clone was counted ten times or more. The rearrangement uses TRBV7-9 and TRBJ2-2; 7 positions match TRBD2. CDR3 size: 14 residues. Germline V CDR1 and CDR2: SEHNR, FQNEAQ (reference sequence). The V gene end was trimmed by 5 bases and the J gene end by 4 bases; junction bases not matched to a gene: 4. The CDR3 bases are TGTGCCAGCAGCCCAGCGGGGTTCACCGGGGAGCTGTTTTTT. It specifies CASSPAGFTGELFF.

This chain joins TRBV5-4 and TRBJ1-2; D is perhaps TRBD1 (5 bases). The V end was cut by 4 bases, the J end by 2 bases, with 9 bases between. Germline V CDR1 and CDR2: SGHNT, YYREEE (reference sequence). There are 13 residues in the CDR3. CDR3: CASSEDRNYGYTF. In DNA, the CDR3 is TGTGCCAGCAGCGAAGACAGAAACTATGGCTACACCTTC.

This clone has only one observation. The CDR3 region is CASSPRSWLNYGYTF. DNA of the CDR3: TGTGCCAGTAGCCCGCGGAGTTGGCTGAACTATGGCTACACCTTC. The rearrangement joins TRBV19 to TRBJ1-2, with unresolved D. CDR1 and CDR2 from the germline V gene are LNHDA and SQIVND (reference sequence). The CDR3 has 15 residues. Trimming took off 6 bases at V and 2 bases at J, with 16 bases between the two ends.

The chain recombines TRBV5-1 with TRBJ2-2; 7 bases match TRBD2. Germline CDR1 is SGHRS and CDR2 is YFSETQ. This CDR3 contains 13 residues. V shed 5 bases and J 8 bases; nucleotides not matched to a gene: 6. CDR3 loop: CASSPSGSGELFF. In DNA form, the CDR3 reads TGCGCCAGCAGTCCTAGCGGTTCAGGGGAGCTGTTTTTT.

This clone was detected once. The chain is built from TRBV27 and TRBJ1-4; TRBD1 matches at 10 bases. The length of the CDR3 is 15 residues. V lost 5 bases, J lost 8 bases, and 8 bases stayed unmatched. CDR1 is MNHEY and CDR2 is SMNVEV in the germline V gene (reference sequence). The CDR3 DNA is TGTGCCAGCAGTCCACGGGGACAGGGGTGGGAAAAACTGTTTTTT. As protein: CASSPRGQGWEKLFF. Full variable domain (outside the CDR3, taken from reference TRBV27 and TRBJ1-4): EAQVTQNPRYLITVTGKKLTVTCSQNMNHEYMSWYRQDPGLGLRQIYYSMNVEVTDKGDVPEGYKVSRKEKRNFPLILESPSPNQTSLYFCASSPRGQGWEKLFFGSGTQLSVL.

The gene calls are TRBV6-1 and TRBJ2-1; possibly TRBD2 for D (6 bases). V was trimmed by 3 bases and J by 10 bases, leaving 16 bases between them. The CDR3 is 14 amino acids. Germline-derived CDR1 and CDR2 are MNHNS and SASEGT. CDR3 protein: CASSDRMGAGEQFF. The CDR3 DNA sequence: TGTGCCAGCAGTGATAGGATGGGTGCGGGGGAGCAGTTCTTC.

This clone was observed a few times. V usage is TRBV7-9 and J usage is TRBJ2-7, with D possibly being TRBD1 (5 bases). CDR1 is SEHNR and CDR2 is FQNEAQ in the germline V gene (reference sequence). The CDR3 has 15 residues. Trimming took 5 bases from V and 5 from J, leaving 19 bases between them. In DNA, the CDR3 is TGTGCCAGCAGCCCCTGGGCAGGGTCAGTCCACGAGCAGTACTTC. Amino acids: CASSPWAGSVHEQYF.